This TCR beta chain was retrieved from a study of early T cells in non-severe SARS-CoV-2 infection. CDR1 and CDR2 from the germline V gene are SEHNR and FQNEAQ (reference sequence). CDR3 length equals 15 residues. V lost 4 bases to trimming and J lost 2 bases, with 13 bases between them. Attached unique molecular identifiers marked individual cDNA molecules. TCRdb analysed the 5' RACE reads with MiXCR anew, one entry per CDR3 protein. Of approximately 120,000 distinct CDR3 sequences detected, about 15% appear once; the ten largest clones hold roughly 22%. The specimen was whole blood. This TCR came from an adult who was a healthcare worker with PCR-confirmed SARS-CoV-2 infection or an uninfected control (not recorded which). V and J are TRBV7-9 and TRBJ2-3; D may be TRBD2 (7 bases). As DNA, the CDR3 is TGTGCCAGCAGCTCCTCGCGGGGGCTCACAGATACGCAGTATTTT. It encodes CASSSSRGLTDTQYF.